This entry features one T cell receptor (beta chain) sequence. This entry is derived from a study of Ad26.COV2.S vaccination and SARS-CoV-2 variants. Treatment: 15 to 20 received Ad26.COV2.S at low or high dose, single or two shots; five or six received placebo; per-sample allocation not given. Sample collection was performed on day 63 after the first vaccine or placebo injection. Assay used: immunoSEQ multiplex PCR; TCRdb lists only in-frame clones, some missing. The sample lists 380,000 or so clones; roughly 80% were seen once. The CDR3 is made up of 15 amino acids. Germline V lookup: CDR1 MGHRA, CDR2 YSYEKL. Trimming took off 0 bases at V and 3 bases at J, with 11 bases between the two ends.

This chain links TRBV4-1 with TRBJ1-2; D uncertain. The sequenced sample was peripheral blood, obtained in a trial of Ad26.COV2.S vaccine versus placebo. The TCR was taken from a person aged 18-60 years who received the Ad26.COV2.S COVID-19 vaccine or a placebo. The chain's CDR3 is CASSQERWQDYGYTF. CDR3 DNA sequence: TGCGCCAGCAGCCAAGAACGGTGGCAAGACTATGGCTACACCTTC.